The 10 T cell receptor beta chains given below trace back to one sample, sequenced in a study of OX40 agonist ivuxolimab in advanced cancers. Method: immunoSEQ multiplex PCR; TCRdb's copy keeps in-frame clones and lacks some. The table records tens of thousands of clones, 80% to 90% of them present only once. Material: CD4+ or CD8+ T cells sorted from blood, obtained in a trial of the OX40 agonist ivuxolimab. Receptor source: an adult with an advanced solid tumor such as melanoma, head and neck, liver or kidney cancer.

V and J are TRBV5-6 and TRBJ2-7; no reliable D call. CDR1 and CDR2 (germline): SGHDT, YYEEEE. V lost 0 bases and J 5 bases, leaving 3 bases between the germline ends. This CDR3 has 11 amino acids. In DNA, the CDR3 is TGTGCCAGCAGCTTGGGGGACGAGCAGTACTTC. Translation: CASSLGDEQYF. Using reference TRBV5-6 and TRBJ2-7 for the parts outside the CDR3, the full variable domain is DAGVTQSPTHLIKTRGQQVTLRCSPKSGHDTVSWYQQALGQGPQFIFQYYEEEERQRGNFPDRFSGHQFPNYSSELNVNALLLGDSALYLCASSLGDEQYFGPGTRLTVT.

This clone was counted many times. Here the CDR3 reads CASSSYPGITDTQYF. In nucleotides, the CDR3 is TGTGCCAGTAGTTCCTACCCGGGGATAACAGATACGCAGTATTTT. The gene calls are TRBV19 and TRBJ2-3; perhaps TRBD2 as D (5 bases). CDR1 and CDR2 from the germline V gene are LNHDA and SQIVND (reference sequence). This CDR3 region has 15 residues. V lost 5 bases, J lost 3 bases, and 15 bases lay in between.

The V gene is TRBV29-1, the J gene TRBJ2-7; TRBD2 aligns across 7 bases. CDR3 size: 12 residues. V lost 3 bases and J lost 5; bases outside the gene matches: 4. The germline CDR1 and CDR2 sequences are SQVTM and ANQGSEA. The chain's CDR3 is CSVDSGGNEQYF. In DNA, the CDR3 is TGCAGCGTTGATTCGGGAGGAAACGAGCAGTACTTC.

This clone was detected once. The chain recombines TRBV9 with TRBJ2-1; weak D call: TRBD2 (6 bases). Trimming stripped 0 bases from V and 6 bases from J, with 16 bases between. There are 16 residues in the CDR3. Germline lookup yields CDR1 SGDLS and CDR2 YYNGEE. CDR3 loop: CASSVVSGVAANEQFF. CDR3 nucleotides: TGTGCCAGCAGCGTAGTTTCGGGAGTAGCGGCCAATGAGCAGTTCTTC. Together with reference TRBV9 and TRBJ2-1, the CDR3 gives the full variable domain: DSGVTQTPKHLITATGQRVTLRCSPRSGDLSVYWYQQSLDQGLQFLIQYYNGEERAKGNILERFSAQQFPDLHSELNLSSLELGDSALYFCASSVVSGVAANEQFFGPGTRLTVL.

The chain couples TRBV5-6 to TRBJ2-1; tentatively, D is TRBD2 (5 bases). The CDR3 length is 17 residues. Germline CDR1 and CDR2: SGHDT and YYEEEE. V gave up 2 bases and J gave up 1 base, with 16 bases separating them. CDR3 in amino acids: CASSLDVAGQSYNEQFF. As DNA, the CDR3 is TGTGCCAGCAGCTTAGATGTGGCGGGCCAGTCCTACAATGAGCAGTTCTTC.

This chain connects TRBV27 to TRBJ2-1; D is possibly TRBD1 or TRBD2 (5 bases each). Germline V gene sequence: CDR1 MNHEY, CDR2 SMNVEV (reference sequence). There are 12 residues in the CDR3. V lost 2 bases and J 10 bases, leaving 9 bases between the germline ends. The CDR3 DNA reads TGTGCCAGCAGTTTAGGTGGGGACGAGCAGTTCTTC. It codes for CASSLGGDEQFF.

The table lists this clone with a count of one. The chain links TRBV5-8 to TRBJ2-3, with 11 bases fitting TRBD2. Germline assignment: CDR1 SGHTS and CDR2 YDEGEE. Trimming removed 3 bases from V and 1 base from J; junction bases left unmatched: 1. The CDR3 consists of 15 residues. CDR3 residues: CASSWGLAGTDTQYF. CDR3 in DNA: TGTGCCAGCAGCTGGGGACTAGCGGGCACAGATACGCAGTATTTT. The complete variable domain, with remaining parts taken from reference TRBV5-8 and TRBJ2-3, reads EAGVTQSPTHLIKTRGQQATLRCSPISGHTSVYWYQQALGLGLQFLLWYDEGEERNRGNFPPRFSGRQFPNYSSELNVNALELEDSALYLCASSWGLAGTDTQYFGPGTRLTVL.

The chain recombines TRBV9 with TRBJ1-4, with TRBD1 as a possible D gene (5 bases). V gave up 0 bases and J gave up 0 bases, with 9 bases separating them. Germline CDR1 and CDR2: SGDLS and YYNGEE. The CDR3 extends over 16 amino acids. CDR3 in DNA: TGTGCCAGCAGCGTAGGAGGGGACTCAACTAATGAAAAACTGTTTTTT. This sequence encodes CASSVGGDSTNEKLFF.

A single count supports this clone. V gene TRBV7-2 combines with J gene TRBJ2-1; 8 bases agree with TRBD1. CDR1 and CDR2 from the germline V gene are SGHTA and FQGNSA. With V trimmed by 5 bases and J by 3 bases, 12 bases remained unmatched. The CDR3 loop spans 17 amino acids. The CDR3 loop is CASSDQGWTGFYNEQFF. DNA of the CDR3: TGTGCCAGCAGCGACCAGGGATGGACAGGGTTCTACAATGAGCAGTTCTTC.

The V and J genes are TRBV7-3 and TRBJ2-5; D perhaps matches TRBD2 (6 bases). Germline-derived CDR1 and CDR2 are SGHTA and FQGTGA. Trimming took off 2 bases at V and 5 bases at J, with 9 bases between the two ends. This CDR3 spans 13 amino acids. The CDR3 bases are TGTGCCAGCAGCTTAGGGGGGTCGGAGACCCAGTACTTC. Translation: CASSLGGSETQYF.